The rows below give T cell receptor beta chains drawn from one sample of a study of control samples from healthy donors and cancer patients. TCRdb's table, derived via immunoSEQ multiplex PCR, lists solely in-frame clones and lacks some. The sample has some 71,000 clones, approximately 89% seen once. The sequenced sample consisted of PBMCs. Source of these receptors: a man aged 55-75 years with colorectal cancer. The CDR3 runs from the conserved cysteine through the conserved F or W. The D gene is left open where the match is weak. Some rows mark clone size as missing; the rest say once, few, many or name a class of expanded clone.

NA	TRBV10-3	NA	TRBJ2-2	CAISERVAGELFF	TGTGCCATCAGTGAGCGGGTTGCCGGGGAGCTGTTTTTT
NA	TRBV12-3/TRBV12-4	TRBD1	TRBJ2-7	CASTWDSTYEQYF	TGTGCCAGCACTTGGGACAGCACCTACGAGCAGTACTTC
NA	TRBV6-5	NA	TRBJ1-2	CASTKQGRQYGYTF	TGTGCCAGCACCAAGCAGGGTCGTCAATATGGCTACACCTTC
NA	TRBV25-1	NA	TRBJ2-7	CASSDMGPYEQYF	TGTGCCAGCAGTGATATGGGCCCCTACGAGCAGTACTTC
NA	TRBV12-3/TRBV12-4	NA	TRBJ1-3	CASKPSGNTIYF	TGTGCCAGCAAGCCTAGTGGAAACACCATATATTTT
NA	TRBV3-1/TRBV3-2	NA	TRBJ1-2	CASSHGEGGYTF	TGTGCCAGCAGCCATGGTGAGGGTGGCTACACCTTC
NA	TRBV18	NA	TRBJ1-6	CASSPPGTNSPLHF	TGTGCCAGCTCACCTCCGGGGACCAATTCACCCCTCCACTTT
NA	TRBV7-6	TRBD2	TRBJ2-2	CASSSRTSGTGELFF	TGTGCCAGCAGCTCCAGGACTAGCGGTACCGGGGAGCTGTTTTTT
NA	TRBV6-2/TRBV6-3	TRBD2	TRBJ2-3	CASSTPSGGNKDF	TGTGCCAGCAGCACTCCTAGCGGGGGGAACAAAGATTTT
NA	TRBV7-3	TRBD1	TRBJ2-2	CASSSGQDTGELFF	TGTGCCAGCAGCTCCGGACAGGACACCGGGGAGCTGTTTTTT
NA	TRBV6-1	NA	TRBJ2-7	CASSEQQRSYEQYF	TGTGCCAGCAGTGAACAACAGCGCTCCTACGAGCAGTACTTC
NA	TRBV5-4	TRBD1	TRBJ1-1	CASSQRDRGRGNTEAFF	TGTGCCAGCAGCCAACGGGACAGGGGGCGGGGGAACACTGAAGCTTTCTTT
NA	TRBV5-4	TRBD1	TRBJ2-5	CASSLEGGNQETQYF	TGTGCCAGCAGCTTGGAAGGGGGCAACCAAGAGACCCAGTACTTC
NA	TRBV12-3/TRBV12-4	NA	TRBJ2-5	CASSTWGTQYF	TGTGCCAGCAGTACCTGGGGGACCCAGTACTTC
NA	TRBV7-6	NA	TRBJ2-5	CASSLEAPTQYF	TGTGCCAGCAGCTTAGAAGCCCCCACCCAGTACTTC
NA	TRBV5-8	NA	TRBJ2-2	CASSLDQSNTGELFF	TGTGCCAGCAGCTTAGATCAGTCGAACACCGGGGAGCTGTTTTTT
NA	TRBV4-2	TRBD1	TRBJ2-1	CASSPHPLDRASVFF	TGTGCCAGCAGCCCCCACCCCCTGGACAGGGCAAGTGTGTTCTTC
NA	TRBV6-2/TRBV6-3	NA	TRBJ2-3	CASSYNDASTDTQYF	TGTGCCAGCAGTTACAACGACGCCAGCACAGATACGCAGTATTTT
NA	TRBV2	NA	TRBJ1-3	CASSERQNSGNTIYF	TGTGCCAGCAGTGAACGGCAGAACTCTGGAAACACCATATATTTT
NA	TRBV4-3	NA	TRBJ2-5	CASSSFLGETQYF	TGCGCCAGCAGCTCATTTCTGGGAGAGACCCAGTACTTC
few	TRBV7-3	NA	TRBJ2-1	CASSLTNSGAHLTSYNEQFF	TGTGCCAGCAGCTTAACGAACTCTGGGGCCCACTTGACTTCGTACAATGAGCAGTTCTTC
NA	TRBV27	TRBD1	TRBJ2-7	CASSPRTGASYEQYF	TGTGCCAGCAGTCCACGGACAGGGGCGTCCTACGAGCAGTACTTC
NA	TRBV6-5	TRBD2	TRBJ2-7	CASSYTGLSWYEQYF	TGTGCCAGCAGTTACACGGGACTAAGTTGGTACGAGCAGTACTTC
NA	TRBV9	NA	TRBJ2-4	CASSATPILAKNIQYF	TGTGCCAGCAGCGCGACACCTATTCTTGCCAAAAACATTCAGTACTTC
NA	TRBV28	TRBD1	TRBJ1-5	CASSFPGTGRNQPQHF	TGTGCCAGCAGTTTCCCCGGGACAGGGAGAAATCAGCCCCAGCATTTT
NA	TRBV6-5	NA	TRBJ1-3	CASLPDLLGNTIYF	TGTGCCAGCCTCCCGGACCTCCTTGGAAACACCATATATTTT
NA	TRBV30	TRBD1	TRBJ1-3	CAWSVGQGWSGNTIYF	TGTGCCTGGAGTGTTGGACAGGGGTGGTCTGGAAACACCATATATTTT
once	TRBV7-2	TRBD2	TRBJ2-7	CASSSSGGSYEQYF	TGTGCCAGCAGCTCTAGCGGGGGCTCCTACGAGCAGTACTTC
NA	TRBV11-2	NA	TRBJ1-1	CASSLVGEVNTEAFF	TGTGCCAGCAGCTTAGTAGGGGAGGTGAACACTGAAGCTTTCTTT
NA	TRBV7-8	TRBD2	TRBJ2-3	CASSLVYLAGDTDTQYF	TGTGCCAGCAGCTTAGTGTACCTAGCGGGGGATACAGATACGCAGTATTTT
NA	TRBV29-1	TRBD1	TRBJ1-2	CSAPTGDYGYTF	TGCAGCGCGCCGACAGGGGATTATGGCTACACCTTC
NA	TRBV4-2	TRBD2	TRBJ2-7	CASSQELAGPLEQYF	TGTGCCAGCAGCCAGGAACTAGCGGGGCCCCTCGAGCAGTACTTC
NA	TRBV6-5	TRBD1	TRBJ1-1	CASSRRQGNTEAFF	TGTGCCAGCAGTCGACGACAGGGGAACACTGAAGCTTTCTTT
NA	TRBV11-3	NA	TRBJ1-1	CASSLEGRGRITEAFF	TGTGCCAGCAGCTTAGAGGGTAGAGGGAGAATCACTGAAGCTTTCTTT
NA	TRBV7-9	TRBD1	TRBJ2-6	CASSSTRTGGFPGANVLTF	TGTGCCAGCAGCTCCACCAGGACAGGGGGGTTTCCTGGGGCCAACGTCCTGACTTTC
NA	TRBV5-1	NA	TRBJ2-7	CASSFSGLPYEQYF	TGCGCCAGCAGCTTCAGCGGGCTACCTTACGAGCAGTACTTC
NA	TRBV5-1	NA	TRBJ2-7	CASSLGVPSYEQYF	TGCGCCAGCAGCTTGGGAGTCCCTTCCTACGAGCAGTACTTC
NA	TRBV5-4	NA	TRBJ2-5	CASSLGGRKGETQYF	TGTGCCAGCAGCTTGGGTGGCAGGAAAGGAGAGACCCAGTACTTC
NA	TRBV14	TRBD2	TRBJ2-5	CASTPGLAGRQETQYF	TGTGCCAGCACCCCAGGACTAGCGGGGAGACAAGAGACCCAGTACTTC
NA	TRBV18	NA	TRBJ2-3	CASSPPEEDTQYF	TGTGCCAGCTCACCACCTGAGGAAGATACGCAGTATTTT
NA	TRBV5-5	NA	TRBJ2-7	CASSSQPGMGYEQYF	TGTGCCAGCAGCAGCCAACCGGGCATGGGCTACGAGCAGTACTTC
NA	TRBV6-5	TRBD2	TRBJ2-3	CASRRTSGYTDTQYF	TGTGCCAGCAGGAGGACTAGCGGATACACAGATACGCAGTATTTT
NA	TRBV2	NA	TRBJ1-2	CASSEGGQNGVGGYTF	TGTGCCAGCAGTGAAGGGGGACAAAATGGAGTTGGTGGCTACACCTTC
once	TRBV21-1	NA	TRBJ1-6	CASTTQRGAAAYNSPLHF	TGTGCCAGCACCACCCAGCGGGGGGCCGCGGCCTATAATTCACCCCTCCACTTT
NA	TRBV5-4	NA	TRBJ1-2	CASSPSARPPNYGYTF	TGTGCCAGCAGCCCCTCCGCACGTCCTCCTAACTATGGCTACACCTTC
NA	TRBV11-2	NA	TRBJ1-6	CASSLEAGDNSPLHF	TGTGCCAGCAGCTTAGAGGCAGGGGATAATTCACCCCTCCACTTT
NA	TRBV29-1	NA	TRBJ2-1	CSVVGAGRPPNEQFF	TGCAGCGTTGTTGGGGCAGGGCGCCCCCCCAATGAGCAGTTCTTC
NA	TRBV9	TRBD1	TRBJ2-6	CASSVEGAGGANVLTF	TGTGCCAGCAGCGTAGAGGGGGCAGGAGGGGCCAACGTCCTGACTTTC
NA	TRBV3-1/TRBV3-2	NA	TRBJ1-6	CASSQGDPWGSYNSPLHF	TGTGCCAGCAGCCAAGGGGACCCCTGGGGGAGTTATAATTCACCCCTCCACTTT
once	TRBV4-2	NA	TRBJ1-6	CASSQTPGPTDSPLHF	TGTGCCAGCAGCCAAACGCCGGGACCGACGGATTCACCCCTCCACTTT
NA	TRBV6-5	TRBD1	TRBJ1-2	CASSQGARGYGYTF	TGTGCCAGCAGTCAGGGGGCCCGGGGGTATGGCTACACCTTC
NA	TRBV6-2/TRBV6-3	NA	TRBJ2-1	CASSYSFPLGDNEQFF	TGTGCCAGCAGTTACTCCTTCCCCCTGGGTGACAATGAGCAGTTCTTC
NA	TRBV24-1	NA	TRBJ2-5	CATSALGGETQYF	TGTGCCACCAGTGCATTAGGGGGAGAGACCCAGTACTTC